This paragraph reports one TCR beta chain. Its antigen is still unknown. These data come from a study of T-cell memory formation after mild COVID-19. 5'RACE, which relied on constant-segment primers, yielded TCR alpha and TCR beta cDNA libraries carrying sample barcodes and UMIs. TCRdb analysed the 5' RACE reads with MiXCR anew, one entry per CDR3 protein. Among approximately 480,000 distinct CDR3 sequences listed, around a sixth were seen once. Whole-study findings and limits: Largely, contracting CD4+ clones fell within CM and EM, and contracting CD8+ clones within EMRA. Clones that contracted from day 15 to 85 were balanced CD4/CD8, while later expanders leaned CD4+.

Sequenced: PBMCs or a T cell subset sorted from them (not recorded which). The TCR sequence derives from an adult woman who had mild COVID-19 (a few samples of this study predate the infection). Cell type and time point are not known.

CDR3 nucleotides: TGTGCCAGCAGCGTAGCAGGAGTTCAAGAGACCCAGTACTTC. Its protein product is CASSVAGVQETQYF. This chain connects TRBV9 to TRBJ2-5; no reliable D call. The CDR3 extends over 14 amino acids. Germline V gene lookup returns CDR1 SGDLS and CDR2 YYNGEE. V was trimmed by 0 bases and J by 2 bases, leaving 8 bases between them.